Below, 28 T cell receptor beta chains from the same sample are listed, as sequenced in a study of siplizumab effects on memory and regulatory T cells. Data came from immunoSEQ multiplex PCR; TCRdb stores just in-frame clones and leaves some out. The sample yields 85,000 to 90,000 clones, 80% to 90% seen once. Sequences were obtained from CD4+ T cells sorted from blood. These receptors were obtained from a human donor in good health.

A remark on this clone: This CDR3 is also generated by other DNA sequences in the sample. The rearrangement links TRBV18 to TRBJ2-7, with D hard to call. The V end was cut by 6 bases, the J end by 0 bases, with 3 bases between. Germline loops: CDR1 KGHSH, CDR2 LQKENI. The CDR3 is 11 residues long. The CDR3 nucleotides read TGTGCCAGCTCTAGCTCCTACGAGCAGTACTTC. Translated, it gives CASSSSYEQYF.

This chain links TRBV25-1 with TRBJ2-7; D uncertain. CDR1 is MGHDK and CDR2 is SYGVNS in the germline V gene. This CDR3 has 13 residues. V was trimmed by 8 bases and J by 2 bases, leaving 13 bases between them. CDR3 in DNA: TGTGCCAGCTATGACCCGGCTCCCTACGAGCAGTACTTC. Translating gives CASYDPAPYEQYF.

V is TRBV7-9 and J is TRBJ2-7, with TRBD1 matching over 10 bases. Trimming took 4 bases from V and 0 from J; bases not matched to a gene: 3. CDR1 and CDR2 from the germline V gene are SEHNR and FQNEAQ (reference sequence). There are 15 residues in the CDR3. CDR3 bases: TGTGCCAGCAGCTCCGACAGGGGGCCCTCCTACGAGCAGTACTTC. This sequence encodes CASSSDRGPSYEQYF.

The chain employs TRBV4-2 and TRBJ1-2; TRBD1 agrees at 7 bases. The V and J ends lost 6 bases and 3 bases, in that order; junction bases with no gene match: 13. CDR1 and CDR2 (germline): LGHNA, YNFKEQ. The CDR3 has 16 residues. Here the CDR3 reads CASRTLTGNRDYGYTF. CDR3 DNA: TGTGCCAGCAGGACTTTGACAGGGAATCGCGACTATGGCTACACCTTC.

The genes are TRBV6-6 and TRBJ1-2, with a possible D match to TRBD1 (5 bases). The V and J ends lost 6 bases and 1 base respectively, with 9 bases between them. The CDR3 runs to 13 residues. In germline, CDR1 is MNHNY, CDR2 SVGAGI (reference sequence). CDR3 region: CASRPDSNYGYTF. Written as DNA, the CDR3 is TGTGCCAGCAGACCCGACAGTAACTATGGCTACACCTTC.

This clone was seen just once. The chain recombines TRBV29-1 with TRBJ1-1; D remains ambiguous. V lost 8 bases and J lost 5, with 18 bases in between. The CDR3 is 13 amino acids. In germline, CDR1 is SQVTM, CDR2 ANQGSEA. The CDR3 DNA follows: TGCAGCCCGAAGGCCGGGGAGTCTACTGAAGCTTTCTTT. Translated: CSPKAGESTEAFF.

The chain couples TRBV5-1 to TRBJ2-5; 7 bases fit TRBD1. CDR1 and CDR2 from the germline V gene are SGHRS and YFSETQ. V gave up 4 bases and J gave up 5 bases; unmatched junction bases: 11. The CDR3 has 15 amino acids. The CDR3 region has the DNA TGCGCCAGCAGCGGGACGACAGGGCCTAGCGAGACCCAGTACTTC. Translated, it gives CASSGTTGPSETQYF.

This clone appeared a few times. The CDR3 loop reads CASSGPSGQPQHF. For the CDR3, the DNA is TGTGCCAGCAGTGGACCGTCTGGTCAGCCCCAGCATTTT. V gene TRBV25-1 combines with J gene TRBJ1-5; D unresolved. The CDR3 has 13 amino acids. The germline gives CDR1 MGHDK, CDR2 SYGVNS. The V gene lost 4 bases and the J gene lost 6 bases, with 10 bases spanning the gap.

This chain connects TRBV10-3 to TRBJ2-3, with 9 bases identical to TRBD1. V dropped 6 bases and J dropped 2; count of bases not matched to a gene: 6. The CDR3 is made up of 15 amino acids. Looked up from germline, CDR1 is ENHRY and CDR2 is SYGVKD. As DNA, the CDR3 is TGTGCCATCAGAGGGACAGGGCGATCCACAGATACGCAGTATTTT. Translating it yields CAIRGTGRSTDTQYF.

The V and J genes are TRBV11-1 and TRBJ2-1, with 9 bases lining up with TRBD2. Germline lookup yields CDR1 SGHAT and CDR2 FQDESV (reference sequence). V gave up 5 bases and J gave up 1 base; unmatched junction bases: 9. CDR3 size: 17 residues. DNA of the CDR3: TGTGCCAGCAGCAGAGGTAGCGGGAGTAATTCCTACAATGAGCAGTTCTTC. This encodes CASSRGSGSNSYNEQFF.

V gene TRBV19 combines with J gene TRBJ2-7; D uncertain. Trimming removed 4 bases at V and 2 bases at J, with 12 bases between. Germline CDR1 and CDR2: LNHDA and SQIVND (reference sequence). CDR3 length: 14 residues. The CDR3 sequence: CASSTSWVPYEQYF. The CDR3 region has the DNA TGTGCCAGTAGTACGTCTTGGGTACCCTACGAGCAGTACTTC. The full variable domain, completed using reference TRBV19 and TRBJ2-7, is DGGITQSPKYLFRKEGQNVTLSCEQNLNHDAMYWYRQDPGQGLRLIYYSQIVNDFQKGDIAEGYSVSREKKESFPLTVTSAQKNPTAFYLCASSTSWVPYEQYFGPGTRLTVT.

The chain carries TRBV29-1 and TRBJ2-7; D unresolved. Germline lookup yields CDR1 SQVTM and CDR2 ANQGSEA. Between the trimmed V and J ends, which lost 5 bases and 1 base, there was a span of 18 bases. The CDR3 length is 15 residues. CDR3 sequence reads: CSVLNPDGSSYEQYF. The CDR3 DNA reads TGCAGCGTTCTAAACCCGGACGGATCATCCTACGAGCAGTACTTC.

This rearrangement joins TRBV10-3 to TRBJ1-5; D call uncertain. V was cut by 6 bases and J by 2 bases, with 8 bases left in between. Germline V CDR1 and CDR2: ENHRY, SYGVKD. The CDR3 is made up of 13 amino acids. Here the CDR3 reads CAIRLDGNQPQHF. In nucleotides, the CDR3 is TGTGCCATCAGACTCGATGGCAATCAGCCCCAGCATTTT.

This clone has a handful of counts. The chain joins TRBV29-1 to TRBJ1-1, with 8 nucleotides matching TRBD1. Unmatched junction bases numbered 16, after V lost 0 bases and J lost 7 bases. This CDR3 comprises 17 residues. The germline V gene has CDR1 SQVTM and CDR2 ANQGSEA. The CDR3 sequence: CSVEDVWAAGGKDEAFF. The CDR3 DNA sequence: TGCAGCGTTGAAGACGTCTGGGCGGCAGGGGGCAAAGATGAAGCTTTCTTT.

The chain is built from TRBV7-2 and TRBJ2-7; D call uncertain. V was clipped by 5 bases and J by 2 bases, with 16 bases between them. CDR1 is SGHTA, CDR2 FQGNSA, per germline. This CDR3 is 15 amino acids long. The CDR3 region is CASSKGAESTYEQYF. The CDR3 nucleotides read TGTGCCAGCAGCAAAGGAGCTGAGTCCACCTACGAGCAGTACTTC.

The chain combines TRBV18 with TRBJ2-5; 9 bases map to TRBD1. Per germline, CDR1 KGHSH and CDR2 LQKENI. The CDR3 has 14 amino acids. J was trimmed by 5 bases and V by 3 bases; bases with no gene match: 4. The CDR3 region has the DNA TGTGCCAGCTCACCGCGGACAGGGGCGGAGACCCAGTACTTC. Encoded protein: CASSPRTGAETQYF.

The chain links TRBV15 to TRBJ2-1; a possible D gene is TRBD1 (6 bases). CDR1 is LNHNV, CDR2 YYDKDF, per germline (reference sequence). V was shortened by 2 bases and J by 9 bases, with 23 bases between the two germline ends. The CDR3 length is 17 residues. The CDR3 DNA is TGTGCCACCAGCAGACTGATTGGGGGCGGCTTAATCGCTGAGCAGTTCTTC. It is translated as CATSRLIGGGLIAEQFF. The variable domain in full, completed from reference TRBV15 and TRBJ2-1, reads DAMVIQNPRYQVTQFGKPVTLSCSQTLNHNVMYWYQQKSSQAPKLLFHYYDKDFNNEADTPDNFQSRRPNTSFCFLDIRSPGLGDTAMYLCATSRLIGGGLIAEQFFGPGTRLTVL.

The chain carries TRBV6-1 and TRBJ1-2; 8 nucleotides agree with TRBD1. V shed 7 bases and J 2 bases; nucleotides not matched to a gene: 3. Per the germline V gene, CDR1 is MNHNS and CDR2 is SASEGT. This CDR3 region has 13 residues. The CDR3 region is CASNRQGNYGYTF. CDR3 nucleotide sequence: TGTGCCAGCAATAGACAGGGGAACTATGGCTACACCTTC.

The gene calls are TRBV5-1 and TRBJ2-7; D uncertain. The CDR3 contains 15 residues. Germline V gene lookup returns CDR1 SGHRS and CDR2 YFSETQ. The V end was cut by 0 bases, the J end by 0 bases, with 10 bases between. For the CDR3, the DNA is TGCGCCAGCAGCTTGGCGGTCGGCCCCTCCTACGAGCAGTACTTC. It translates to CASSLAVGPSYEQYF.

Here the CDR3 reads CAWTVVASGQETQYF. The CDR3 nucleotides read TGTGCCTGGACCGTAGTAGCTAGCGGACAAGAGACCCAGTACTTC. The chain is built from TRBV30 and TRBJ2-5; 7 bases align to TRBD2. CDR3 length: 15 amino acids. J gave up 2 bases and V 4 bases, and 10 bases lay outside the gene matches. Germline values: CDR1 GTSNPN, CDR2 SVGIG (reference sequence). The full variable domain, in which reference TRBV30 and TRBJ2-5 provide the parts outside the CDR3, is SQTIHQWPATLVQPVGSPLSLECTVEGTSNPNLYWYRQAAGRGLQLLFYSVGIGQISSEVPQNLSASRPQDRQFILSSKKLLLSDSGFYLCAWTVVASGQETQYFGPGTRLLVL.

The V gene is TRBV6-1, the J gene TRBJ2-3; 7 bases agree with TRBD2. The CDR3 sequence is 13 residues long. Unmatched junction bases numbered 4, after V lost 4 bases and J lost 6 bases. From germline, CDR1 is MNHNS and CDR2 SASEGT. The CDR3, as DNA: TGTGCCAGCAGTGTGACGCGGGGGGATACGCAGTATTTT. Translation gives CASSVTRGDTQYF.

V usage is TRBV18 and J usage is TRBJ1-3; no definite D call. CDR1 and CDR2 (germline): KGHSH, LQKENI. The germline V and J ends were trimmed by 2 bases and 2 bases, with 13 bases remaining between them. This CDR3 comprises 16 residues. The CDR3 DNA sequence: TGTGCCAGCTCACCATGGCGGCTCGGTACTGGAAACACCATATATTTT. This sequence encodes CASSPWRLGTGNTIYF. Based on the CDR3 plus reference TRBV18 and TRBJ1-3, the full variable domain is NAGVMQNPRHLVRRRGQEARLRCSPMKGHSHVYWYRQLPEEGLKFMVYLQKENIIDESGMPKERFSAEFPKEGPSILRIQQVVRGDSAAYFCASSPWRLGTGNTIYFGEGSWLTVV.

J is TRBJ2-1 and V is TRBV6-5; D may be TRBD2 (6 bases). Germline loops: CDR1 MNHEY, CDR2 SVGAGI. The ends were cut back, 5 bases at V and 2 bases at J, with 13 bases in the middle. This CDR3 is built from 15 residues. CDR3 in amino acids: CASSTGLKAYNEQFF. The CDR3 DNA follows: TGTGCCAGCAGTACGGGACTCAAAGCCTACAATGAGCAGTTCTTC.

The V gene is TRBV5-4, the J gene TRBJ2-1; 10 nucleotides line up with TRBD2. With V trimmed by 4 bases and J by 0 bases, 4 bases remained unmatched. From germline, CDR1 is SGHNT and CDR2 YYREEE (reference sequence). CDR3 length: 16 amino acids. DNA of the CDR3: TGTGCCAGCAGCGGAGCGGGAGGGATCTCCTACAATGAGCAGTTCTTC. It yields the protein CASSGAGGISYNEQFF.

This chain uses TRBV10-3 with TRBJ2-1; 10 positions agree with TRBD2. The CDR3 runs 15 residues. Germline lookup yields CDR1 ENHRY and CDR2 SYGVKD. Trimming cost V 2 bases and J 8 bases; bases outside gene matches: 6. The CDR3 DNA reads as TGTGCCATCAGTGAGCCTCTAGCGGGAGCTCATGAGCAGTTCTTC. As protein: CAISEPLAGAHEQFF.

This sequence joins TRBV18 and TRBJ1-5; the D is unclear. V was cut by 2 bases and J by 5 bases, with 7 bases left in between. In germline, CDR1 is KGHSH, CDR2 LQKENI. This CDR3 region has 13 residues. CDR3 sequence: CASSPSIDQPQHF. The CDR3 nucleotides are TGTGCCAGCTCACCATCGATTGATCAGCCCCAGCATTTT.

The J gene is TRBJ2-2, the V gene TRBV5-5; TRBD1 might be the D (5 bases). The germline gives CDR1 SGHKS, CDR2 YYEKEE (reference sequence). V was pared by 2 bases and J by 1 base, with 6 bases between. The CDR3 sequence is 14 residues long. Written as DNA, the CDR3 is TGTGCCAGCAGCTTCCAGGGGAACACCGGGGAGCTGTTTTTT. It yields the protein CASSFQGNTGELFF.

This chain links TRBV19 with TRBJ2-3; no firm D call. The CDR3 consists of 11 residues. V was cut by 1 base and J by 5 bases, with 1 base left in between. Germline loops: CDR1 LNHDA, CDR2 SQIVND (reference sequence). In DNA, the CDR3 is TGTGCCAGTAGTATAGGAGATACGCAGTATTTT. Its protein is CASSIGDTQYF.